This T cell receptor beta chain was sequenced in a study of T cell responses to AZD1222 COVID-19 vaccine. Produced via immunoSEQ multiplex PCR; TCRdb's table is partial and in-frame only. The sample carries around 130,000 clones, 94% recorded once. This clone was recorded many times. Its target is unknown. Study outcomes and limitations: Following two doses of AZD1222, Spike-specific TCR breadth and depth rose. The sample set comprised mostly white British donors with more females, and clonal diversity was possibly underestimated.

Specimen: peripheral blood, collected on day 0 of AZD1222 vaccination. The sequence came from an adult in good health.

The DNA for the CDR3 is TGCAGCGTTGAAGATGCGGGTTGGGGGCAAGAGACCCAGTACTTC. Amino acids: CSVEDAGWGQETQYF. The chain carries TRBV29-1 and TRBJ2-5, with D perhaps TRBD1 or TRBD2 (5 bases each). This CDR3 has 15 amino acids. Germline CDR1 reads SQVTM; CDR2 reads ANQGSEA. Trimming shortened V by 0 bases and J by 2 bases, and 13 bases separated the two germline ends.